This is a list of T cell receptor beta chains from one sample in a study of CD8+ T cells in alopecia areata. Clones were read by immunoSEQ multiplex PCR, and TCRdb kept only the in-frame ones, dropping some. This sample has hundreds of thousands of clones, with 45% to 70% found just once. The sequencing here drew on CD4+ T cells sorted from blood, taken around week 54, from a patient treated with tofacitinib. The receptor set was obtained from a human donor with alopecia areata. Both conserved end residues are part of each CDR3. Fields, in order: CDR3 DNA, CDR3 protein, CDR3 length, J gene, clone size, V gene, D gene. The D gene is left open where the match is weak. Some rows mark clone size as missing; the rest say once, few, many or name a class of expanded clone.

TGCGCCAGCAGCCAAGGAACAGGGCGCGGACTCTATGGCTACACCTTC | CASSQGTGRGLYGYTF | 16 | TRBJ1-2 | NA | TRBV4-3 | NA
TGTGCCAGCAGCGTATCAGTGAACACTGAAGCTTTCTTT | CASSVSVNTEAFF | 13 | TRBJ1-1 | NA | TRBV7-9 | NA
TGCGCCAGCAGCTTGAAGCGGGGGGGCTCGGAGACCCAGTACTTC | CASSLKRGGSETQYF | 15 | TRBJ2-5 | NA | TRBV5-1 | TRBD2
TGTGCCAGCAGCCCTGGACAGGATACGCAGTATTTT | CASSPGQDTQYF | 12 | TRBJ2-3 | NA | TRBV7-8 | NA
TGTGCCAGCAGCCAAGATCGCTCCCGGCGGGGGTCTTCCTACGAGCAGTACTTC | CASSQDRSRRGSSYEQYF | 18 | TRBJ2-7 | medium-sized | TRBV14 | TRBD2
TGTGCCAGCAGCTACGACTACTATGGCTACACCTTC | CASSYDYYGYTF | 12 | TRBJ1-2 | few | TRBV7-9 | NA
TGTGCCAGTAGTTTGAGCGGGGGGTTCTCAGATACGCAGTATTTT | CASSLSGGFSDTQYF | 15 | TRBJ2-3 | many | TRBV19 | TRBD2
TGTGCCTGGCAGACCTCAGGCGGCGGTGAAAAACTGTTTTTT | CAWQTSGGGEKLFF | 14 | TRBJ1-4 | NA | TRBV30 | NA
TGTGCCAGCAGTTTGGGATTCCGGGACGGCTACACCTTC | CASSLGFRDGYTF | 13 | TRBJ1-2 | NA | TRBV28 | NA
TGTGCCAGCAGCAATAGCCAGGGGAGGGCAGATACGCAGTATTTT | CASSNSQGRADTQYF | 15 | TRBJ2-3 | NA | TRBV7-2 | NA
TGCGCCAGCAGCCAAGTTGGTAGCGGGGTCCAAGAGACCCAGTACTTC | CASSQVGSGVQETQYF | 16 | TRBJ2-5 | NA | TRBV4-3 | TRBD2
TGTGCCAGCAGTGAAGGAGGGCTAGAGACCCAGTACTTC | CASSEGGLETQYF | 13 | TRBJ2-5 | NA | TRBV25-1 | NA
TGCGCCAGCAGCCAAGTTGGGAGGTCAGAGGGAGCTTTCTTT | CASSQVGRSEGAFF | 14 | TRBJ1-1 | NA | TRBV4-1 | NA
TGTGCCAGCAGCCCAGGGGGTAGCAATCAGCCCCAGCATTTT | CASSPGGSNQPQHF | 14 | TRBJ1-5 | NA | TRBV28 | TRBD1
TGCGCCAGCAGACCAGGGATCGTTGCCGGGGAGCTGTTTTTT | CASRPGIVAGELFF | 14 | TRBJ2-2 | NA | TRBV5-1 | NA
TGTGCCAGCAGCCCGTTGACAGGGGATGGCTACACCTTC | CASSPLTGDGYTF | 13 | TRBJ1-2 | few | TRBV4-2 | TRBD1
TGTGCCAGCAGCTTAGTTGATAATGGCTACACCTTC | CASSLVDNGYTF | 12 | TRBJ1-2 | NA | TRBV7-2 | NA
TGTGCCAGCAGCTTAGCGAGTCTAGCGGGGGGAAATGAGCAGTTCTTC | CASSLASLAGGNEQFF | 16 | TRBJ2-1 | NA | TRBV7-6 | TRBD2
TGTGCCACCCGGGGGACAGCTAACTATGGCTACACCTTC | CATRGTANYGYTF | 13 | TRBJ1-2 | NA | TRBV5-6 | TRBD1
TGTGCCGCCAGGTGGACAGATACGCAGTATTTT | CAARWTDTQYF | 11 | TRBJ2-3 | NA | TRBV30 | NA